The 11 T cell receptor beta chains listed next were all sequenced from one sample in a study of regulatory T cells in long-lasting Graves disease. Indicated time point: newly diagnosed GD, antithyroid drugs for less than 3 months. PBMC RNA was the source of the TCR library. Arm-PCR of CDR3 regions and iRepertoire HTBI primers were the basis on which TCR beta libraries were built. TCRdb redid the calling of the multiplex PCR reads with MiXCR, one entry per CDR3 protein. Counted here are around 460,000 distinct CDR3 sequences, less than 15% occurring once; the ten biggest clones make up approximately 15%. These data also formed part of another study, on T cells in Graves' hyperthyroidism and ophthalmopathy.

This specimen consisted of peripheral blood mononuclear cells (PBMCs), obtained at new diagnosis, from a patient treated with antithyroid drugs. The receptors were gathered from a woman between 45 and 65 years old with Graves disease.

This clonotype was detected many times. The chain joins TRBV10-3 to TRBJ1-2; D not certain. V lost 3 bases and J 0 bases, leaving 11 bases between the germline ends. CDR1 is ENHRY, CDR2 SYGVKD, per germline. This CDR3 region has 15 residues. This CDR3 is CAISDLGKTNYGYTF. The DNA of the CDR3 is TGTGCCATCAGTGACTTAGGGAAGACTAACTATGGCTACACCTTC.

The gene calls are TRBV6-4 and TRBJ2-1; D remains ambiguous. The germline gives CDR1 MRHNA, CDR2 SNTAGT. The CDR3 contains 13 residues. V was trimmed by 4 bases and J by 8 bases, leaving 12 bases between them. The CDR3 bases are TGTGCCAGCAGTGCCTCCATGGGCTATGAGCAGTTCTTC. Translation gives CASSASMGYEQFF.

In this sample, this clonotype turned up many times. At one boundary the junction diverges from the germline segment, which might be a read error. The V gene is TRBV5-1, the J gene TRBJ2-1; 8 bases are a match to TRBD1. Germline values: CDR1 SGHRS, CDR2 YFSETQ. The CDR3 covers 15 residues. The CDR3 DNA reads TGTGCCAGCAGTTTCGACAGGGGCTCCTACAATGAGCAGTTCTTC. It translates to CASSFDRGSYNEQFF. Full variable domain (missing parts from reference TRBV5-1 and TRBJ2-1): KAGVTQTPRYLIKTRGQQVTLSCSPISGHRSVSWYQQTPGQGLQFLFEYFSETQRNKGNFPGRFSGRQFSNSRSEMNVSTLELGDSALYLCASSFDRGSYNEQFFGPGTRLTVL.

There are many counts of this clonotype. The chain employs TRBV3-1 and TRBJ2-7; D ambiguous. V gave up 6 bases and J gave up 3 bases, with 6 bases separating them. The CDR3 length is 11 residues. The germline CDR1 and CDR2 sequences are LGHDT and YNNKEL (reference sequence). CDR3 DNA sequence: TGTGCCAGCAGTTTAAACTACGAGCAGTACTTC. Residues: CASSLNYEQYF.

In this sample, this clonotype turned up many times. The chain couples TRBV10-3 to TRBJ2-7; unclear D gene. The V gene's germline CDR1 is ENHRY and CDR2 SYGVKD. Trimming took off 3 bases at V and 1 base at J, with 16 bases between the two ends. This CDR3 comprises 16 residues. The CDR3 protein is CAISDPDAWGSYEQYF. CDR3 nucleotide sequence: TGTGCCATCAGTGATCCCGATGCCTGGGGTTCCTACGAGCAGTACTTC.

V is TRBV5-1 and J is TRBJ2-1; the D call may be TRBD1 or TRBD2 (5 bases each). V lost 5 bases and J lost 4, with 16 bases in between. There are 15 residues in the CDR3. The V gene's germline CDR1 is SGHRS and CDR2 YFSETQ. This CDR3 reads CASRVQGSGYNEQFF. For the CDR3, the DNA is TGCGCCAGCAGAGTCCAGGGCTCGGGATACAATGAGCAGTTCTTC.

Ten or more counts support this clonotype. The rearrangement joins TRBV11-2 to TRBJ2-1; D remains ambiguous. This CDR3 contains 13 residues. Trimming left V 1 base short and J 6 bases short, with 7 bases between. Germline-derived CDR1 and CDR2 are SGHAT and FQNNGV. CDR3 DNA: TGTGCCAGCAGCTTAGTCCAGCGCAATGAGCAGTTCTTC. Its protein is CASSLVQRNEQFF.

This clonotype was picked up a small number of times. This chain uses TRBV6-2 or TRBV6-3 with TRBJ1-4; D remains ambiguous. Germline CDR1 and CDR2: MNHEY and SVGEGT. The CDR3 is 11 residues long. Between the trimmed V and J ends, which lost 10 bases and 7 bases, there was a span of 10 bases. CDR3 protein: CATSQVEKLFF. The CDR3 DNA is TGTGCCACCTCGCAGGTTGAAAAACTGTTTTTT.

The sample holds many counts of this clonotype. CDR3 sequence (DNA): TGTGCCAGCCAGGGGTACGGTGAAAAACTGTTTTTT. Translation: CASQGYGEKLFF. V gene TRBV2 combines with J gene TRBJ1-4; perhaps TRBD1 as D (6 bases). From germline, CDR1 is SNHLY and CDR2 FYNNEI. Trimming took off 8 bases at V and 7 bases at J, with 11 bases between the two ends. This CDR3 comprises 12 residues.

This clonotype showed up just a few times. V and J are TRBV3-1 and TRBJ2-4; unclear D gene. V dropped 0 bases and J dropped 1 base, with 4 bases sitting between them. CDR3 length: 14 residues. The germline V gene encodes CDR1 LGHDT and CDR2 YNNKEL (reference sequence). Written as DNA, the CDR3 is TGTGCCAGCAGCCAAGAGGGGGCCAAAAACATTCAGTACTTC. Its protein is CASSQEGAKNIQYF.

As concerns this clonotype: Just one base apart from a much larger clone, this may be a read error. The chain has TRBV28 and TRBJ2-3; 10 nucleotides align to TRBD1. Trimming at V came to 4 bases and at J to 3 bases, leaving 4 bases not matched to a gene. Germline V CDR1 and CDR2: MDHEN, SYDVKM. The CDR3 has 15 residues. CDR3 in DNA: TGTGCCAGCAGTTGGGACAGGGGAGCGACAGATACGCAGTATTTT. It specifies CASSWDRGATDTQYF.